The 17 T cell receptor beta chains reported below all come from one sample, sequenced in a study of blood T cell repertoires in COVID-19. Sequenced by immunoSEQ multiplex PCR; TCRdb stores in-frame clones only, minus some. This sample has 50,000 to 75,000 clones, with roughly 80% found just once. Sequencing was done on a sample of peripheral blood. The origin of the receptors is a man older than 75 with active or convalescent COVID-19.

This clone was recorded only once. This chain links TRBV7-2 with TRBJ1-2; 9 bases are a match to TRBD1. The J segment lost 7 bases and the V segment lost 6 bases, leaving 15 bases of the junction unmatched. CDR3 length: 16 residues. The V gene's germline CDR1 is SGHTA and CDR2 FQGNSA. The CDR3 bases are TGTGCCAGCAGTTACTCCGGGACAGGGAAATCTCGTGGCTACACCTTC. Translation gives CASSYSGTGKSRGYTF.

The V call is TRBV30, the J call TRBJ2-5, with D hard to call. The CDR3 has 13 amino acids. V lost 2 bases and J 1 base, leaving 8 bases between the germline ends. Germline-derived CDR1 and CDR2 are GTSNPN and SVGIG (reference sequence). The CDR3 coding sequence is TGTGCCTGGAGTCCAGAAACCCAAGAGACCCAGTACTTC. This codes for CAWSPETQETQYF.

CDR3 bases: TGTGCCAGCTCACCAGAGACAGGGGTCTACGAGCAGTACTTC. Translated, it gives CASSPETGVYEQYF. The gene calls are TRBV18 and TRBJ2-7, with 8 positions matching TRBD1. CDR3 length: 14 amino acids. Trimming took 2 bases from V and 3 from J; bases not matched to a gene: 3. The V gene's germline CDR1 is KGHSH and CDR2 LQKENI. The whole variable domain, remainder taken from reference TRBV18 and TRBJ2-7, is NAGVMQNPRHLVRRRGQEARLRCSPMKGHSHVYWYRQLPEEGLKFMVYLQKENIIDESGMPKERFSAEFPKEGPSILRIQQVVRGDSAAYFCASSPETGVYEQYFGPGTRLTVT.

This chain connects TRBV28 to TRBJ1-6, with D possibly TRBD1 on 6 matching bases. CDR3 size: 15 residues. V was shortened by 2 bases and J by 10 bases, with 15 bases between the two germline ends. The germline CDR1 and CDR2 sequences are MDHEN and SYDVKM. CDR3 amino acids: CASSLALDRSSPLHF. The DNA of the CDR3 is TGTGCCAGCAGTTTAGCTCTGGACAGAAGCTCACCCCTCCACTTT. Full variable domain (outside the CDR3, taken from reference TRBV28 and TRBJ1-6): DVKVTQSSRYLVKRTGEKVFLECVQDMDHENMFWYRQDPGLGLRLIYFSYDVKMKEKGDIPEGYSVSREKKERFSLILESASTNQTSMYLCASSLALDRSSPLHFGNGTRLTVT.

The CDR3 region has the DNA TGCGCCAGCACCGATGGGGGACTAGCGGGATACAATGAGCAGTTCTTC. Residues: CASTDGGLAGYNEQFF. The rearrangement joins TRBV5-1 to TRBJ2-1; 13 bases match TRBD2. Germline V gene sequence: CDR1 SGHRS, CDR2 YFSETQ. V shed 6 bases and J 4 bases; nucleotides not matched to a gene: 7. There are 16 residues in the CDR3.

A single count supports this clone. The chain is built from TRBV5-6 and TRBJ1-1; TRBD1 aligns across 9 bases. Trimming took 0 bases from V and 3 from J; bases not matched to a gene: 0. Germline CDR1 reads SGHDT; CDR2 reads YYEEEE. This CDR3 is 14 amino acids long. The CDR3 coding sequence is TGTGCCAGCAGCTTGGGGACAGGGGACACTGAAGCTTTCTTT. It translates to CASSLGTGDTEAFF.

The chain links TRBV5-4 to TRBJ2-4; 12 bases agree with TRBD2. J gave up 9 bases and V 3 bases, and 10 bases lay outside the gene matches. Germline values: CDR1 SGHNT, CDR2 YYREEE (reference sequence). The CDR3 consists of 16 residues. Written as DNA, the CDR3 is TGTGCCAGCAGCTCGATGACTAGCGGGGGAGGAGGCATTCAGTACTTC. Residues: CASSSMTSGGGGIQYF.

The rearrangement joins TRBV6-6 to TRBJ2-7; 10 bases match TRBD1. Germline V lookup: CDR1 MNHNY, CDR2 SVGAGI (reference sequence). The junction had 6 bases not matched to a gene; V was cut back by 0 bases and J by 7 bases. The CDR3 sequence is 15 residues long. The CDR3 DNA sequence: TGTGCCAGCAGTTACTCCGGGACAGGGGTGGAGGAGCAGTACTTC. Protein: CASSYSGTGVEEQYF.

CDR3 sequence (DNA): TGTGCCAGCAGGCGACTAGCGGGAGAGGGAGAGACCCAGTACTTC. Translating gives CASRRLAGEGETQYF. This chain joins TRBV2 and TRBJ2-5, with 12 bases matching TRBD2. This CDR3 spans 15 amino acids. CDR1 is SNHLY and CDR2 is FYNNEI in the germline V gene. V lost 6 bases and J lost 4; bases outside the gene matches: 6. The variable domain in full, completed from reference TRBV2 and TRBJ2-5, reads EPEVTQTPSHQVTQMGQEVILRCVPISNHLYFYWYRQILGQKVEFLVSFYNNEISEKSEIFDDQFSVERPDGSNFTLKIRSTKLEDSAMYFCASRRLAGEGETQYFGPGTRLLVL.

This sequence joins TRBV19 and TRBJ2-3; possible D gene TRBD2, 7 bases. CDR3 size: 14 residues. V lost 3 bases, J lost 8 bases, and 15 bases lay in between. Germline-derived CDR1 and CDR2 are LNHDA and SQIVND (reference sequence). CDR3 nucleotides: TGTGCCAGTAGTATGGGGGGGGCGAAGGGTACGCAGTATTTT. Protein product: CASSMGGAKGTQYF.

This chain links TRBV24-1 with TRBJ2-1, with a tentative D call TRBD1 (6 bases). There are 16 residues in the CDR3. Germline-derived CDR1 and CDR2 are KGHDR and SFDVKD. Trimming left V 3 bases short and J 0 bases short, with 11 bases between. CDR3 region: CATSDKDRSSYNEQFF. The CDR3 nucleotides read TGTGCCACCAGTGATAAAGACAGGAGCTCCTACAATGAGCAGTTCTTC.

The chain joins TRBV9 to TRBJ1-2; a possible D gene is TRBD1 (5 bases). CDR3 length: 13 amino acids. Looked up from germline, CDR1 is SGDLS and CDR2 is YYNGEE. Trimming left V 2 bases short and J 5 bases short, with 10 bases between. CDR3 region: CASSVGTGYGYTF. The CDR3 nucleotides read TGTGCCAGCAGCGTCGGGACTGGTTATGGCTACACCTTC.

This chain joins TRBV6-2 or TRBV6-3 and TRBJ2-7; D might be TRBD2 (7 bases). CDR1 and CDR2 from the germline V gene are MNHEY and SVGEGT. The CDR3 consists of 15 residues. Trimming took off 5 bases at V and 5 bases at J, with 19 bases between the two ends. In DNA form, the CDR3 reads TGTGCCAGCAGTCGAGGACTAGTTAGGGACAACGAGCAGTACTTC. This encodes CASSRGLVRDNEQYF.

Notes on this clone: An end of the junction differs from the germline gene, which may be a read error. J is TRBJ2-1 and V is TRBV27, with D perhaps matching TRBD2 (5 bases). The CDR3 runs to 15 residues. Germline V gene sequence: CDR1 MNHEY, CDR2 SMNVEV (reference sequence). The CDR3, as DNA: TGTGCCAGCAGTGTATCTAGCCAATGGGTCAATGAGCAGTTCTTC. It is translated as CASSVSSQWVNEQFF.

The J gene is TRBJ2-2, the V gene TRBV5-8, with 9 bases aligning to TRBD2. The CDR3 is 16 residues long. J was trimmed by 5 bases and V by 4 bases; bases with no gene match: 9. Germline V gene sequence: CDR1 SGHTS, CDR2 YDEGEE. DNA of the CDR3: TGTGCCAGCAGCATAGGACTAGCGCGTGAGACCGGGGAGCTGTTTTTT. Encoded protein: CASSIGLARETGELFF.

V and J are TRBV19 and TRBJ1-1; D possibly corresponds to TRBD1 (5 bases). CDR1 LNHDA and CDR2 SQIVND come from the germline V gene (reference sequence). The CDR3 consists of 13 residues. V was cut by 4 bases and J by 5 bases, with 11 bases left in between. This chain's CDR3 is CASSRQGETEAFF. The CDR3 nucleotides are TGTGCCAGTAGTAGGCAGGGTGAAACTGAAGCTTTCTTT. Combining the CDR3 with reference TRBV19 and TRBJ1-1 gives the whole variable domain DGGITQSPKYLFRKEGQNVTLSCEQNLNHDAMYWYRQDPGQGLRLIYYSQIVNDFQKGDIAEGYSVSREKKESFPLTVTSAQKNPTAFYLCASSRQGETEAFFGQGTRLTVV.

This rearrangement joins TRBV6-2 or TRBV6-3 to TRBJ1-2, with 10 nucleotides matching TRBD1. The V gene's germline CDR1 is MNHEY and CDR2 SVGEGT. CDR3 length equals 15 residues. V was pared by 4 bases and J by 0 bases, with 2 bases of the junction left unmatched. The CDR3 DNA follows: TGTGCCAGCAGTTTGGGACAGGGGACTAACTATGGCTACACCTTC. Translated: CASSLGQGTNYGYTF.